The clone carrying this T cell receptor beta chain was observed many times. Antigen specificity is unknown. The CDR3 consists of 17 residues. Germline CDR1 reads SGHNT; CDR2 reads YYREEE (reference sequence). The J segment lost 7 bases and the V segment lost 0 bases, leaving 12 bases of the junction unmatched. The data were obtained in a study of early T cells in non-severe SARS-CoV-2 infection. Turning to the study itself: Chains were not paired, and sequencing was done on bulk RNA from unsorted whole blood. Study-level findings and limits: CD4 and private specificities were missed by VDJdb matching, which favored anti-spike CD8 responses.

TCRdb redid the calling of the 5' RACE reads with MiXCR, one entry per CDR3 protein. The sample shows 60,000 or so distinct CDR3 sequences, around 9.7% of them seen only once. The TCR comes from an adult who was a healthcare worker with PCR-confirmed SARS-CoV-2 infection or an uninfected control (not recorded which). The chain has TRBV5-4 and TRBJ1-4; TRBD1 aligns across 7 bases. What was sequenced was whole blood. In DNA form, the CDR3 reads TGTGCCAGCAGCTTGGCCGCGGGACAGATGGGGAGTGAAAAACTGTTTTTT. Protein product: CASSLAAGQMGSEKLFF.